This TCR beta chain derives from a study of T cell responses to AZD1222 COVID-19 vaccine. Using immunoSEQ multiplex PCR, the repertoire was profiled, and TCRdb retains in-frame clones only, with some absent. Of 150,000 to 200,000 clones in the sample, approximately 90% were seen once. The CDR3 is 15 residues long. The germline V gene has CDR1 SGHNT and CDR2 YYREEE (reference sequence). V dropped 3 bases and J dropped 0; count of bases not matched to a gene: 6. The sample consisted of peripheral blood, taken on day 0 of AZD1222 vaccination. The V gene is TRBV5-4, the J gene TRBJ2-7; 7 nucleotides line up with TRBD1. The TCR was taken from an adult in good health. This CDR3 reads CASSSGDRVSYEQYF. The DNA of the CDR3 is TGTGCCAGCAGCTCCGGGGACAGAGTCTCCTACGAGCAGTACTTC.